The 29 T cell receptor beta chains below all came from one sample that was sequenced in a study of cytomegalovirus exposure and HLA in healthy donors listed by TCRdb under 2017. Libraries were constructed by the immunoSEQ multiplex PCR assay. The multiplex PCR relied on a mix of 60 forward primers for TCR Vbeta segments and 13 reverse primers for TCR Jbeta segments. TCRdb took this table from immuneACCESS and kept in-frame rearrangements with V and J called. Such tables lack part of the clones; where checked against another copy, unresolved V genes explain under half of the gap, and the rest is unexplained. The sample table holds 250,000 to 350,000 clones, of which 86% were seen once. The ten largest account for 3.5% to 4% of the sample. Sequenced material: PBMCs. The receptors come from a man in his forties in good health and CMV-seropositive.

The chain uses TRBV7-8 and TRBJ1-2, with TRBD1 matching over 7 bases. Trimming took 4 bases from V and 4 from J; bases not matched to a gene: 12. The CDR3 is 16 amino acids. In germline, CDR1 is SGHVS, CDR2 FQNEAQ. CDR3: CASSSRGGQATYGYTF. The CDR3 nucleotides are TGTGCCAGCAGCTCCAGAGGCGGACAGGCCACCTATGGCTACACCTTC. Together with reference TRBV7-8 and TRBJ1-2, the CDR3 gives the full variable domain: GAGVSQSPRYKVAKRGQDVALRCDPISGHVSLFWYQQALGQGPEFLTYFQNEAQLDKSGLPSDRFFAERPEGSVSTLKIQRTQQEDSAVYLCASSSRGGQATYGYTFGSGTRLTVV.

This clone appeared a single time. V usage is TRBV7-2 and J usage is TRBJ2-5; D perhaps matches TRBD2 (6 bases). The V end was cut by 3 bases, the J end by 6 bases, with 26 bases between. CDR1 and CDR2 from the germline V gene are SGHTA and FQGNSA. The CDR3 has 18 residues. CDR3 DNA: TGTGCCAGCAGCTTTTCCCTGTCGCTCTCCCCCGGAGGGAAGACCCAGTACTTC. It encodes CASSFSLSLSPGGKTQYF.

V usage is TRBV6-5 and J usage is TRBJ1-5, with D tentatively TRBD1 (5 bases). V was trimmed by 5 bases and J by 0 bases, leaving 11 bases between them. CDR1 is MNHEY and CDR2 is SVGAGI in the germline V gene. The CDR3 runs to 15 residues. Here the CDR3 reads CASSPGMYSNQPQHF. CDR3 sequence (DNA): TGTGCCAGCAGTCCAGGGATGTATAGCAATCAGCCCCAGCATTTT.

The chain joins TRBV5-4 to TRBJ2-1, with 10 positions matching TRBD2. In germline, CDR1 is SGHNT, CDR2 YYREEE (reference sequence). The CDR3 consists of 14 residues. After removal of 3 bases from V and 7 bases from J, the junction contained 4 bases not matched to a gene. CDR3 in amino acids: CASSYLAGVNEQFF. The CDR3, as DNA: TGTGCCAGCAGCTACCTAGCGGGAGTTAATGAGCAGTTCTTC.

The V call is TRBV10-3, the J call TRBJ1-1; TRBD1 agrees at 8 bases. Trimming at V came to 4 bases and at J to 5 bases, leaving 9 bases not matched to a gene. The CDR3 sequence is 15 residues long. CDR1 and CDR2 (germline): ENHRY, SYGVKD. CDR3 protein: CAISGETGEETEAFF. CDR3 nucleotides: TGTGCCATCAGTGGAGAGACAGGGGAAGAGACTGAAGCTTTCTTT.

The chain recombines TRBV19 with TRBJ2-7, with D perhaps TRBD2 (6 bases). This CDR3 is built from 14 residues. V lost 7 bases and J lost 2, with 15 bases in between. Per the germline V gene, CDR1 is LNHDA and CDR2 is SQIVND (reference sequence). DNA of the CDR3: TGTGCCAGTACCATTAGACTAGTAACCTACGAGCAGTACTTC. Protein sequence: CASTIRLVTYEQYF.

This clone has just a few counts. CDR3 nucleotide sequence: TGTGCCAGCAGCTTAAGTGGGTCAGACTCGGAAGCTTTCTTT. Translated: CASSLSGSDSEAFF. The chain uses TRBV7-3 and TRBJ1-1; D is ambiguous. Germline values: CDR1 SGHTA, CDR2 FQGTGA. Between the trimmed V and J ends, which lost 1 base and 8 bases, there was a span of 14 bases. CDR3 size: 14 residues.

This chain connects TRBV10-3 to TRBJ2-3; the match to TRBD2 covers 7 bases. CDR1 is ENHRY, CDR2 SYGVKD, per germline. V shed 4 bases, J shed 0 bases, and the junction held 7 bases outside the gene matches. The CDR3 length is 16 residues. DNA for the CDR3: TGTGCCATCAGTGCGGGAGGAAGCGGGAGCACAGATACGCAGTATTTT. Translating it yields CAISAGGSGSTDTQYF.

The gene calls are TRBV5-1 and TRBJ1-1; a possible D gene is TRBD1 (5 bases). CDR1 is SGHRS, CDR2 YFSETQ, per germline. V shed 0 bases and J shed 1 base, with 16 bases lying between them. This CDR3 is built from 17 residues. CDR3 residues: CASSLALRVVSNTEAFF. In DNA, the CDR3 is TGCGCCAGCAGCTTGGCCCTCAGGGTGGTGTCGAACACTGAAGCTTTCTTT.

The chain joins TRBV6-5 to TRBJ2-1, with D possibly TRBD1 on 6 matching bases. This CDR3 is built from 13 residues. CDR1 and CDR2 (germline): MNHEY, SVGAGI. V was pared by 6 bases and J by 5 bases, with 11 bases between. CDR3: CASSLDSNNEQFF. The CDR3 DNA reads TGTGCCAGCAGCCTGGACAGTAACAATGAGCAGTTCTTC.

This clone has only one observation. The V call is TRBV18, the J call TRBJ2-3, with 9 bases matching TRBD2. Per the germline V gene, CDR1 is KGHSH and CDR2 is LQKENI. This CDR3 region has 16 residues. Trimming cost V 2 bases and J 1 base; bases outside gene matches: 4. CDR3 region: CASSPMASGGTDTQYF. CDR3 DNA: TGTGCCAGCTCACCAATGGCTAGCGGGGGCACAGATACGCAGTATTTT.

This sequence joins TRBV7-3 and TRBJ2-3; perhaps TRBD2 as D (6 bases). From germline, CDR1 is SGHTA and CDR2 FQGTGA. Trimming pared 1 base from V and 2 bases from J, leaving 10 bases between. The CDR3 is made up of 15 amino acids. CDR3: CASSLSGTFTDTQYF. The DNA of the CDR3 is TGTGCCAGCAGCTTAAGCGGGACTTTCACAGATACGCAGTATTTT.

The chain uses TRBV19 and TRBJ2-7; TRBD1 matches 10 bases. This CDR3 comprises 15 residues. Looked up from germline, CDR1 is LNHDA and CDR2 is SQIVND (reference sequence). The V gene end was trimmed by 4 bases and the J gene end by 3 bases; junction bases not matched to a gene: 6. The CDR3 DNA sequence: TGTGCCAGTAGTAGAGACAGGGGGCCAGACTACGAGCAGTACTTC. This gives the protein CASSRDRGPDYEQYF.

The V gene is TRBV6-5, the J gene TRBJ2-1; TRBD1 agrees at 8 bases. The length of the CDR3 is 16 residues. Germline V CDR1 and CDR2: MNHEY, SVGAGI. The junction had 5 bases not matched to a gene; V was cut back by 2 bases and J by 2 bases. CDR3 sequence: CASSYGTGDTYNEQFF. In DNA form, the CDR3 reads TGTGCCAGCAGTTACGGGACAGGAGATACCTACAATGAGCAGTTCTTC.

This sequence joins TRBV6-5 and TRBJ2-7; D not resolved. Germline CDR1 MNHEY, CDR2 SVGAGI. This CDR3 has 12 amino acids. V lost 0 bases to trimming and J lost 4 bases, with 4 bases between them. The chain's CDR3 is CASSYSLYEQYF. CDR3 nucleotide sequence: TGTGCCAGCAGTTACTCGTTATACGAGCAGTACTTC.

CDR3 coding DNA: TGTGCCAGCAGCATGCGGGGGGGAGCCTACGAGCAGTACTTC. It specifies CASSMRGGAYEQYF. The V and J genes are TRBV9 and TRBJ2-7; 9 positions match TRBD2. Trimming removed 4 bases from V and 2 bases from J; junction bases left unmatched: 4. Per the germline V gene, CDR1 is SGDLS and CDR2 is YYNGEE. The CDR3 spans 14 residues.

CDR3 sequence reads: CASSLGMVGGGEKLFF. CDR3 nucleotides: TGTGCCAGCAGTTTAGGGATGGTGGGGGGGGGTGAAAAACTGTTTTTT. The chain is built from TRBV28 and TRBJ1-4; perhaps TRBD1 as D (5 bases). Germline V gene sequence: CDR1 MDHEN, CDR2 SYDVKM. CDR3 length equals 16 residues. Deletions cut 2 bases from V and 7 bases from J, with 17 bases between.

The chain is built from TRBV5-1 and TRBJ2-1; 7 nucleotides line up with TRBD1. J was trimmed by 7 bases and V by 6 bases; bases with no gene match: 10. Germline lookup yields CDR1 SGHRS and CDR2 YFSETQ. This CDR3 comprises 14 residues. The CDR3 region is CASNLGQQWNEQFF. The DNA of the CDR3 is TGCGCCAGCAACCTGGGACAGCAGTGGAATGAGCAGTTCTTC.

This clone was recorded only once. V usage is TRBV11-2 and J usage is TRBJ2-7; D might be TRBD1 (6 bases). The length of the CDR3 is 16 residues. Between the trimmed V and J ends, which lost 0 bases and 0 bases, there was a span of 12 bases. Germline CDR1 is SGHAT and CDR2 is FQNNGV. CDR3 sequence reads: CASSLDRAGVSYEQYF. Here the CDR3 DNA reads TGTGCCAGCAGCTTAGATCGGGCAGGGGTCTCCTACGAGCAGTACTTC.

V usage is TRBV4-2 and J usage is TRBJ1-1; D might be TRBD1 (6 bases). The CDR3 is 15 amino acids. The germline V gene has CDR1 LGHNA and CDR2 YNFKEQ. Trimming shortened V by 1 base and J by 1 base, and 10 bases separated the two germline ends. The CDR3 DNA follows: TGTGCCAGCAGCCAAGGGGGACAACCGAACACTGAAGCTTTCTTT. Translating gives CASSQGGQPNTEAFF.

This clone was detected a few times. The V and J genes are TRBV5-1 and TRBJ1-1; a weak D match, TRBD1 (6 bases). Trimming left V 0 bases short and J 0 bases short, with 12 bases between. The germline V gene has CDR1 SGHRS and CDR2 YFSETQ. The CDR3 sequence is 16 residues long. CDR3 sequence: CASSLAGGRVNTEAFF. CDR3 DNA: TGCGCCAGCAGCTTGGCCGGGGGGCGGGTGAACACTGAAGCTTTCTTT.

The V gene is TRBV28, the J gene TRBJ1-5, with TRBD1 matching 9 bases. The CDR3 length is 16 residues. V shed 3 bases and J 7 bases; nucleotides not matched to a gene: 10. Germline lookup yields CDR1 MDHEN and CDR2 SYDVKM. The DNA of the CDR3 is TGTGCCAGCAGTTTCCGGGACAGGGTCCGAGTCCAGCCCCAGCATTTT. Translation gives CASSFRDRVRVQPQHF. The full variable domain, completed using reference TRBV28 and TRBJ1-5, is DVKVTQSSRYLVKRTGEKVFLECVQDMDHENMFWYRQDPGLGLRLIYFSYDVKMKEKGDIPEGYSVSREKKERFSLILESASTNQTSMYLCASSFRDRVRVQPQHFGDGTRLSIL.

CDR3 DNA sequence: TGTGCCACCGGGGGGGGGCGGTACTATGGCTACACCTTC. Residues: CATGGGRYYGYTF. The rearrangement uses TRBV28 and TRBJ1-2; D is possibly TRBD1 (6 bases). Trimming took off 10 bases at V and 3 bases at J, with 15 bases between the two ends. Looked up from germline, CDR1 is MDHEN and CDR2 is SYDVKM. This CDR3 contains 13 residues.

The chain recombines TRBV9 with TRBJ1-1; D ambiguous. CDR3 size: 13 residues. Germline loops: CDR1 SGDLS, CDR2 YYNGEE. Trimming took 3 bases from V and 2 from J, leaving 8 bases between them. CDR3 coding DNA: TGTGCCAGCAGCGGATCCCTAAACACTGAAGCTTTCTTT. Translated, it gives CASSGSLNTEAFF.

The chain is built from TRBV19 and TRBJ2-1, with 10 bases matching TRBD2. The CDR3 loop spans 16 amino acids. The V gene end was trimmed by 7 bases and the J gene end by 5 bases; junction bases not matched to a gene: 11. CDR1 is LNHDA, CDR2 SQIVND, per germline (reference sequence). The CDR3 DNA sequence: TGTGCCAGTACTGCGGGAGGGACTAGCGTACACAATGAGCAGTTCTTC. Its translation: CASTAGGTSVHNEQFF.

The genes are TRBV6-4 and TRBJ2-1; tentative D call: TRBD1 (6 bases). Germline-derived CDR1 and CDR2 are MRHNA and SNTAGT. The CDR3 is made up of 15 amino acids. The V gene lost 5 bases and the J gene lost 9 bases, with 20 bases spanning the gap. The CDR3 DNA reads TGTGCCAGCAGTCCGCTAGCTGGGGGCAACGGTGAGCAGTTCTTC. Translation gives CASSPLAGGNGEQFF.

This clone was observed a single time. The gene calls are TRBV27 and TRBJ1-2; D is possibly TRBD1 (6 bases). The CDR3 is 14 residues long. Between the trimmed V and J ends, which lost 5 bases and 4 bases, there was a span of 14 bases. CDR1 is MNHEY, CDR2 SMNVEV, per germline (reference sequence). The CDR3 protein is CASSPRQDLYGYTF. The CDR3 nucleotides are TGTGCCAGCAGTCCGAGACAGGACCTCTATGGCTACACCTTC.

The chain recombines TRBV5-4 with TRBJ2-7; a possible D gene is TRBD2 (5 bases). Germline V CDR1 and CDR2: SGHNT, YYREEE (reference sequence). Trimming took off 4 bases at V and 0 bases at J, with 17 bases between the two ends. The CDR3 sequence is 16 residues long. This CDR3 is CASSGGGGKSSYEQYF. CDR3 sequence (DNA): TGTGCCAGCAGCGGAGGTGGAGGCAAAAGCTCCTACGAGCAGTACTTC. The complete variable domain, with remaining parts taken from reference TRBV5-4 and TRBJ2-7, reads ETGVTQSPTHLIKTRGQQVTLRCSSQSGHNTVSWYQQALGQGPQFIFQYYREEENGRGNFPPRFSGLQFPNYSSELNVNALELDDSALYLCASSGGGGKSSYEQYFGPGTRLTVT.

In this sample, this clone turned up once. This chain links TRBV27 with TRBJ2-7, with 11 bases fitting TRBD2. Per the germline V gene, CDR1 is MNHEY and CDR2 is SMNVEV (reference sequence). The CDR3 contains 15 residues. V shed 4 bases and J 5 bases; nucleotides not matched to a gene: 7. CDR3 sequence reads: CASSYSGRAENEQYF. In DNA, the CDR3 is TGTGCCAGCAGTTATAGCGGGAGGGCCGAGAACGAGCAGTACTTC.